This T cell receptor (beta chain) appears in the sequencing data of a study of control samples from healthy donors and cancer patients. Method: immunoSEQ multiplex PCR; TCRdb's copy keeps in-frame clones and lacks some. The sample yields 390,000 or so clones, 75% to 95% seen once. Note on this clone: The sample holds other DNA sequences that translate to the same CDR3.

Looked up from germline, CDR1 is MDHEN and CDR2 is SYDVKM. This CDR3 is 11 amino acids long. V gave up 2 bases and J gave up 5 bases, with 3 bases separating them. The sequencing sample was made of PBMCs. V is TRBV28 and J is TRBJ2-5; D unresolved. This TCR derives from a man in his forties with head and neck cancer. This CDR3 is CASSLGETQYF. CDR3 nucleotides: TGTGCCAGCAGTTTAGGGGAGACCCAGTACTTC. The full variable domain, with the rest looked up from reference TRBV28 and TRBJ2-5, is DVKVTQSSRYLVKRTGEKVFLECVQDMDHENMFWYRQDPGLGLRLIYFSYDVKMKEKGDIPEGYSVSREKKERFSLILESASTNQTSMYLCASSLGETQYFGPGTRLLVL.